A single sample gave rise to the 10 T cell receptor beta chains below, sequenced in a study of T-cell memory formation after mild COVID-19. TCRdb re-derived calls from the 5' RACE reads in MiXCR, one entry per CDR3 protein. The repertoire holds about 620,000 distinct CDR3 sequences, with about a sixth as singletons. Sample: PBMCs or a T cell subset sorted from them (not recorded which). These receptors were obtained from an adult woman who had mild COVID-19 (a few samples of this study predate the infection). Cell type and time point are not known.

The chain combines TRBV7-8 with TRBJ2-7; D unclear. In germline, CDR1 is SGHVS, CDR2 FQNEAQ. This CDR3 has 13 residues. The V end lost 6 bases, the J end lost 1 base, and 10 bases lay between the germline ends. CDR3: CASRQRASYEQYF. DNA of the CDR3: TGTGCCAGCAGACAACGGGCTTCCTACGAGCAGTACTTC.

The genes are TRBV29-1 and TRBJ1-1, with 7 bases identical to TRBD1. Germline-derived CDR1 and CDR2 are SQVTM and ANQGSEA. Losses at the gene ends were 6 bases for V and 1 base for J; bases not matched to a gene: 5. The CDR3 is 13 amino acids. CDR3 region: CSVGGQRNTEAFF. CDR3 DNA: TGCAGCGTGGGGGGACAGCGGAACACTGAAGCTTTCTTT.

The rearrangement links TRBV10-3 to TRBJ2-3; D tentatively reads TRBD1 or TRBD2 (5 bases each). Germline lookup yields CDR1 ENHRY and CDR2 SYGVKD. Between the trimmed V and J ends, which lost 7 bases and 6 bases, there was a span of 14 bases. There are 13 residues in the CDR3. As DNA, the CDR3 is TGTGCCATCACCGGGACCGCGATTGATACGCAGTATTTT. Translating it yields CAITGTAIDTQYF.

The gene calls are TRBV5-1 and TRBJ1-6, with 7 bases matching TRBD1. Germline loops: CDR1 SGHRS, CDR2 YFSETQ. Trimming removed 4 bases from V and 0 bases from J; junction bases left unmatched: 7. The CDR3 runs 17 residues. The chain's CDR3 is CASSPAGGSSYNSPLHF. In nucleotides, the CDR3 is TGCGCCAGCAGCCCGGCAGGGGGGAGCTCCTATAATTCACCCCTCCACTTT.

In its sample, this clonotype was seen a few times. The chain links TRBV7-2 to TRBJ1-5; D is unclear. The CDR3 runs 13 residues. Per the germline V gene, CDR1 is SGHTA and CDR2 is FQGNSA. V lost 3 bases and J 4 bases, leaving 7 bases between the germline ends. CDR3 nucleotides: TGTGCCAGCAGCTTTGGGATGAATCAGCCCCAGCATTTT. It translates to CASSFGMNQPQHF.

This clonotype was found a few times. The chain is built from TRBV9 and TRBJ2-5; weak D call: TRBD2 (6 bases). Germline CDR1 SGDLS, CDR2 YYNGEE. V gave up 0 bases and J gave up 0 bases, with 6 bases separating them. CDR3 size: 14 residues. The CDR3 nucleotides are TGTGCCAGCAGCGTAGGGGACTACCAAGAGACCCAGTACTTC. Amino acid sequence: CASSVGDYQETQYF.

The genes are TRBV5-8 and TRBJ2-1; 9 bases align to TRBD2. The germline V gene encodes CDR1 SGHTS and CDR2 YDEGEE. V dropped 4 bases and J dropped 0; count of bases not matched to a gene: 8. There are 17 residues in the CDR3. CDR3 region: CASSQGLAMGSYNEQFF. CDR3 nucleotides: TGTGCCAGCAGCCAGGGACTAGCTATGGGCTCCTACAATGAGCAGTTCTTC.

This chain uses TRBV6-5 with TRBJ2-7; D may match TRBD1 or TRBD2 (5 bases each). The CDR3 spans 16 residues. The germline V gene has CDR1 MNHEY and CDR2 SVGAGI. V was clipped by 6 bases and J by 6 bases, with 24 bases between them. The CDR3 DNA reads as TGTGCCAGCAGCCTAACGGGGCCATGGGGAATGGGCGAGCAGTACTTC. This translates into CASSLTGPWGMGEQYF.

There are a few counts of this clonotype. The DNA of the CDR3 is TGTGCCAGCAGTTACCAGGGACAGTTTCACAATGAGCAGTTCTTC. Amino acids: CASSYQGQFHNEQFF. The chain joins TRBV6-5 to TRBJ2-1; TRBD1 aligns across 7 bases. CDR1 is MNHEY and CDR2 is SVGAGI in the germline V gene. J was trimmed by 5 bases and V by 2 bases; bases with no gene match: 6. The CDR3 loop spans 15 amino acids.

J is TRBJ1-6 and V is TRBV7-6; 9 bases are shared with TRBD1. V dropped 0 bases and J dropped 6; count of bases not matched to a gene: 6. CDR1 SGHVS and CDR2 FNYEAQ come from the germline V gene. The CDR3 is 17 amino acids. The CDR3 DNA sequence: TGTGCCAGCAGCTTAGCCTCTCCGGGACAGGGTAATTCACCCCTCCACTTT. This codes for CASSLASPGQGNSPLHF.